The 30 T cell receptor beta chains below were found in one sample sequenced in a study of CD8+CD57+ T cells in acquired aplastic anemia. All sequencing subjects had displayed CD8+CD57+ cell expansion on flow cytometry. Profiles of TCR beta VDJ and CDR3 were generated from a genomic DNA template. TCRdb analysed the reads with MiXCR anew, one entry per CDR3 protein. This sample carries approximately 150,000 distinct CDR3 sequences, roughly 48% of them seen once, and the ten largest clones take around 1%. The sequencing input was sorted CD4+, CD8+, or CD8+CD57+ T cells (not recorded which) from PBMCs. The receptors were gathered from a human donor with aplastic anemia.

This sequence joins TRBV24-1 and TRBJ2-1, with TRBD2 matching 7 bases. The V and J ends lost 7 bases and 3 bases, in that order; junction bases with no gene match: 5. Germline V gene data show CDR1 as KGHDR and CDR2 as SFDVKD. The CDR3 runs 14 residues. CDR3 bases: TGTGCCACCAGCGCGGGACTACTCTACAATGAGCAGTTCTTC. This encodes CATSAGLLYNEQFF.

Ten or more counts support this clonotype. This chain links TRBV5-8 with TRBJ1-1, with TRBD1 identical over 7 bases. Germline CDR1 SGHTS, CDR2 YDEGEE. The CDR3 sequence is 13 residues long. Trimming at V came to 5 bases and at J to 5 bases, leaving 6 bases not matched to a gene. CDR3 nucleotides: TGTGCCAGCAGGGGACAGAGTAGAACTGAAGCTTTCTTT. This sequence encodes CASRGQSRTEAFF.

This clonotype was counted once. This chain connects TRBV10-2 to TRBJ2-1; TRBD2 aligns across 12 bases. This CDR3 region has 14 residues. J lost 9 bases, V lost 7 bases, and 7 bases had no gene match. The germline V gene has CDR1 WSHSY and CDR2 SAAADI. In DNA, the CDR3 is TGCGCCAGCAAAAGGACTAGCGGGAAGGGTGAGCAGTTCTTC. It is translated as CASKRTSGKGEQFF.

The chain has TRBV2 and TRBJ2-7; D not resolved. Trimming left V 6 bases short and J 1 base short, with 4 bases between. Per the germline V gene, CDR1 is SNHLY and CDR2 is FYNNEI. The CDR3 loop spans 11 amino acids. This CDR3 reads CASRPSYEQYF. As DNA, the CDR3 is TGTGCCAGCAGACCTTCCTACGAGCAGTACTTC.

The chain uses TRBV2 and TRBJ1-2, with 7 bases aligning to TRBD1. In germline, CDR1 is SNHLY, CDR2 FYNNEI. V gave up 8 bases and J gave up 1 base; unmatched junction bases: 4. The CDR3 runs to 13 residues. CDR3 in amino acids: CASRDRVNYGYTF. CDR3 DNA: TGTGCCAGCCGGGACAGAGTTAACTATGGCTACACCTTC. Supplemented by reference TRBV2 and TRBJ1-2, the full variable domain reads EPEVTQTPSHQVTQMGQEVILRCVPISNHLYFYWYRQILGQKVEFLVSFYNNEISEKSEIFDDQFSVERPDGSNFTLKIRSTKLEDSAMYFCASRDRVNYGYTFGSGTRLTVV.

The CDR3, as DNA: TGTGCCACCAGTGATTATCGAGCCAACTATGGCTACACCTTC. Protein product: CATSDYRANYGYTF. The rearrangement links TRBV24-1 to TRBJ1-2; D ambiguous. Germline CDR1 reads KGHDR; CDR2 reads SFDVKD. The CDR3 has 14 amino acids. Trimming cost V 2 bases and J 2 bases, with 8 bases left between them.

Regarding this clonotype: A much larger clone lies one base from this, so it may be a read error. The gene calls are TRBV5-4 and TRBJ1-1, with a possible D match to TRBD1 (6 bases). The V end lost 4 bases, the J end lost 7 bases, and 20 bases lay between the germline ends. This CDR3 comprises 15 residues. CDR1 and CDR2 (germline): SGHNT, YYREEE (reference sequence). Written as DNA, the CDR3 is TGTGCCAGCAGCCCTAGACCGGCAGGGGACATTGAAGCTTTCTTT. Its protein is CASSPRPAGDIEAFF.

This clonotype occurred a few times. V gene TRBV28 combines with J gene TRBJ1-4; D is undetermined. This CDR3 spans 15 amino acids. With 3 bases removed from V and 3 bases from J, the gap between germline ends came to 11 bases. In germline, CDR1 is MDHEN, CDR2 SYDVKM. The CDR3 reads CASSFPGTANEKLFF. CDR3 bases: TGTGCCAGCAGTTTCCCGGGCACCGCTAATGAAAAACTGTTTTTT. Together with reference TRBV28 and TRBJ1-4, the CDR3 gives the full variable domain: DVKVTQSSRYLVKRTGEKVFLECVQDMDHENMFWYRQDPGLGLRLIYFSYDVKMKEKGDIPEGYSVSREKKERFSLILESASTNQTSMYLCASSFPGTANEKLFFGSGTQLSVL.

This clonotype was picked up many times. A junction end diverges from the germline sequence, so it may reflect a read error. The rearrangement joins TRBV7-2 to TRBJ2-2; 8 bases line up with TRBD2. The CDR3 extends over 13 amino acids. CDR1 is SGHTA, CDR2 FQGNSA, per germline. CDR3 amino acids: CASSLAGTGELFF. In DNA form, the CDR3 reads TGTGCTAGCAGCTTAGCGGGGACCGGGGAGCTGTTTTTT.

The chain couples TRBV2 to TRBJ2-7, with 7 bases identical to TRBD1. The germline gives CDR1 SNHLY, CDR2 FYNNEI. V lost 8 bases to trimming and J lost 6 bases; unmatched junction nucleotides: 13. The CDR3 runs 14 residues. CDR3 DNA sequence: TGTGCCAGCGCCAAGGGACAGCTCCAGGGCGAGCAGTACTTC. This encodes CASAKGQLQGEQYF.

The chain combines TRBV20-1 with TRBJ2-7; 10 positions match TRBD2. Germline V gene data show CDR1 as DFQATT and CDR2 as SNEGSKA (reference sequence). Trimming at V came to 2 bases and at J to 4 bases, leaving 11 bases not matched to a gene. This CDR3 contains 16 residues. CDR3: CSARSLAGAGGYEQYF. DNA of the CDR3: TGCAGTGCTAGATCGCTAGCGGGGGCCGGGGGGTACGAGCAGTACTTC.

This chain connects TRBV24-1 to TRBJ2-5; D ambiguous. Germline V gives CDR1 KGHDR, CDR2 SFDVKD. The V end lost 3 bases, the J end lost 1 base, and 8 bases lay between the germline ends. The CDR3 spans 14 residues. The CDR3 DNA reads TGTGCCACCAGTGATCCGGACGGCCAAGAGACCCAGTACTTC. Translating gives CATSDPDGQETQYF.

The chain employs TRBV2 and TRBJ1-1; no definite D call. CDR3 length: 15 residues. V dropped 2 bases and J dropped 1 base, with 11 bases sitting between them. The germline CDR1 and CDR2 sequences are SNHLY and FYNNEI. The CDR3 region has the DNA TGTGCCAGCAGTGAAACCCAAAGCCCGAACACTGAAGCTTTCTTT. It is translated as CASSETQSPNTEAFF.

The chain recombines TRBV20-1 with TRBJ2-3; D gene unclear. Per the germline V gene, CDR1 is DFQATT and CDR2 is SNEGSKA (reference sequence). CDR3 length equals 10 residues. The ends were cut back, 4 bases at V and 9 bases at J, with 8 bases in the middle. The CDR3 spells CSAKDPTQYF. The CDR3 bases are TGCAGTGCTAAGGACCCAACGCAGTATTTT.

As for this clonotype: Germline and junction disagree at one end, which may indicate a read error. The rearrangement uses TRBV19 and TRBJ2-1; D is perhaps TRBD1 (5 bases). Germline CDR1 LNHDA, CDR2 SQIVND (reference sequence). This CDR3 spans 14 amino acids. The CDR3 DNA follows: TGTGCCAGTAGTACAGGGTTCTCCAACAATGAGCAGTTCTTC. Protein product: CASSTGFSNNEQFF.

In the case of this clonotype: A much larger clone differs by one base, so this may be a read error. This chain joins TRBV24-1 and TRBJ2-7; no definite D call. CDR1 and CDR2 from the germline V gene are KGHDR and SFDVKD. The CDR3 contains 13 residues. Trimming took off 11 bases at V and 6 bases at J, with 19 bases between the two ends. CDR3 sequence: CASRPAPRVEQYF. For the CDR3, the DNA is TGTGCCAGCAGGCCAGCTCCTAGGGTCGAGCAGTACTTC.

This clonotype was counted many times. Germline and junction disagree at one end, which may indicate a read error. The V call is TRBV7-9, the J call TRBJ1-1; D is uncertain. Germline lookup yields CDR1 SEHNR and CDR2 FQNEAQ (reference sequence). This CDR3 contains 15 residues. The CDR3 is CASTPGGSPNAEAFF. The CDR3 bases are TGTGCCAGCACCCCAGGTGGCAGCCCGAACGCTGAAGCTTTCTTT.

The chain couples TRBV7-9 to TRBJ2-2, with D uncertain. Trimming stripped 1 base from V and 6 bases from J, with 3 bases between. The germline CDR1 and CDR2 sequences are SEHNR and FQNEAQ (reference sequence). The CDR3 length is 12 residues. CDR3 protein: CASSLVSGELFF. The CDR3 DNA sequence: TGTGCCAGCAGCTTAGTTTCCGGGGAGCTGTTTTTT.

This clonotype was recorded many times. The chain uses TRBV5-8 and TRBJ1-1; D gene uncertain. This CDR3 spans 14 amino acids. With 2 bases removed from V and 0 bases from J, the gap between germline ends came to 8 bases. In germline, CDR1 is SGHTS, CDR2 YDEGEE. CDR3 in amino acids: CASSFYPMNTEAFF. The CDR3 DNA follows: TGTGCCAGCAGCTTTTACCCCATGAACACTGAAGCTTTCTTT.

The chain recombines TRBV29-1 with TRBJ1-1, with D possibly matching TRBD1 (5 bases). CDR1 and CDR2 from the germline V gene are SQVTM and ANQGSEA. The CDR3 is 13 amino acids. The V and J ends lost 7 bases and 0 bases respectively, with 12 bases between them. The CDR3 loop reads CSARDRVNTEAFF. The CDR3 coding sequence is TGCAGCGCGAGAGACAGAGTGAACACTGAAGCTTTCTTT.

This clonotype came up many times. The rearrangement joins TRBV27 to TRBJ2-7; D not certain. Per germline, CDR1 MNHEY and CDR2 SMNVEV (reference sequence). The CDR3 covers 13 residues. V was clipped by 4 bases and J by 1 base, with 8 bases between them. The CDR3 is CASSWSASYEQYF. The CDR3 coding sequence is TGTGCCAGCAGTTGGTCCGCTTCCTACGAGCAGTACTTC.

This clonotype was picked up many times. V usage is TRBV19 and J usage is TRBJ2-5, with D possibly TRBD1 on 5 matching bases. This CDR3 contains 14 residues. Germline CDR1 and CDR2: LNHDA and SQIVND (reference sequence). V was pared by 0 bases and J by 5 bases, with 10 bases between. In DNA form, the CDR3 reads TGTGCCAGTAGTATAGACAGGGCACGGGAGACCCAGTACTTC. It is translated as CASSIDRARETQYF.

The chain combines TRBV11-2 with TRBJ2-1; 9 positions match TRBD1. The CDR3 contains 15 residues. CDR1 is SGHAT and CDR2 is FQNNGV in the germline V gene. After removal of 5 bases from V and 7 bases from J, the junction contained 9 bases not matched to a gene. CDR3 in amino acids: CASSLMGTGRNEQFF. The CDR3 DNA follows: TGTGCCAGCAGCCTTATGGGGACAGGGAGGAATGAGCAGTTCTTC.

The CDR3 sequence is CASSYYRDRGSYEQYF. CDR3 DNA: TGTGCCAGCAGCTACTACCGGGACAGGGGGAGTTACGAGCAGTACTTC. V and J are TRBV5-4 and TRBJ2-7; 11 nucleotides align to TRBD1. The CDR3 is made up of 16 amino acids. Germline assignment: CDR1 SGHNT and CDR2 YYREEE (reference sequence). V was pared by 3 bases and J by 4 bases, with 9 bases of the junction left unmatched.

This CDR3 is CATSRGTEGTEAFF. The CDR3 DNA reads TGTGCCACCAGCAGAGGTACCGAGGGGACTGAAGCTTTCTTT. The chain has TRBV15 and TRBJ1-1, with D tentatively TRBD1 (5 bases). The CDR3 contains 14 residues. V was cut by 1 base and J by 5 bases, with 11 bases left in between. CDR1 is LNHNV, CDR2 YYDKDF, per germline (reference sequence).

CDR3 loop: CSVVETGVNYEQYF. DNA for the CDR3: TGCAGCGTTGTGGAGACAGGGGTGAACTACGAGCAGTACTTC. The V gene is TRBV29-1, the J gene TRBJ2-7, with 8 bases lining up with TRBD1. The CDR3 is made up of 14 amino acids. Germline CDR1 SQVTM, CDR2 ANQGSEA. Trimming cost V 4 bases and J 3 bases; bases outside gene matches: 8.

The chain has TRBV9 and TRBJ2-7, with a possible D match to TRBD1 (6 bases). This CDR3 has 13 amino acids. Trimming shortened V by 3 bases and J by 2 bases, and 9 bases separated the two germline ends. Germline V CDR1 and CDR2: SGDLS, YYNGEE. The CDR3 loop is CASSGTDTYEQYF. CDR3 nucleotides: TGTGCCAGCAGCGGGACAGATACCTACGAGCAGTACTTC.

V and J are TRBV20-1 and TRBJ2-5, with 8 bases lining up with TRBD2. This CDR3 has 13 amino acids. V lost 3 bases to trimming and J lost 4 bases; unmatched junction nucleotides: 4. The germline gives CDR1 DFQATT, CDR2 SNEGSKA (reference sequence). CDR3 in DNA: TGCAGTGCTAGCGGGAGGGGTCTAGAGACCCAGTACTTC. It specifies CSASGRGLETQYF.

This clonotype was seen at least ten times. The chain carries TRBV11-3 and TRBJ1-5; no clear D gene. The CDR3 runs 13 residues. Trimming left V 5 bases short and J 5 bases short, with 10 bases between. CDR1 and CDR2 (germline): SGHNT, YENEEA. CDR3 region: CASSTNGDQPQHF. The CDR3 DNA is TGTGCCAGCAGCACTAACGGGGATCAGCCCCAGCATTTT.

This clonotype was recorded at least ten times. The V and J genes are TRBV7-9 and TRBJ1-3; 7 nucleotides agree with TRBD1. Germline CDR1 and CDR2: SEHNR and FQNEAQ (reference sequence). V gave up 3 bases and J gave up 2 bases; unmatched junction bases: 4. This CDR3 spans 15 amino acids. CDR3 sequence (DNA): TGTGCCAGCAGCTTCTTCCAGGGGGCTGGAAACACCATATATTTT. Translation: CASSFFQGAGNTIYF. The variable domain in full, with the rest retrieved from reference TRBV7-9 and TRBJ1-3, is DTGVSQNPRHKITKRGQNVTFRCDPISEHNRLYWYRQTLGQGPEFLTYFQNEAQLEKSRLLSDRFSAERPKGSFSTLEIQRTEQGDSAMYLCASSFFQGAGNTIYFGEGSWLTVV.